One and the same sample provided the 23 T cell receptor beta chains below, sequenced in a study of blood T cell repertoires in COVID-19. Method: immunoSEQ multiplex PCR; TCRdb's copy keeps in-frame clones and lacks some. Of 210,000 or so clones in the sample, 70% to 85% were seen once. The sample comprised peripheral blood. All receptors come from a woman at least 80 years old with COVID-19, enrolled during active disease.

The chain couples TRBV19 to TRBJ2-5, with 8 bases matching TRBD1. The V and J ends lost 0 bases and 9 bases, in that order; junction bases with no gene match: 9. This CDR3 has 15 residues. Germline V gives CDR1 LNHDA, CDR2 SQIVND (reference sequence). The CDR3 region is CASSIDRTGRKAQYF. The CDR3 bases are TGTGCCAGTAGTATAGATCGGACAGGGAGAAAGGCCCAGTACTTC.

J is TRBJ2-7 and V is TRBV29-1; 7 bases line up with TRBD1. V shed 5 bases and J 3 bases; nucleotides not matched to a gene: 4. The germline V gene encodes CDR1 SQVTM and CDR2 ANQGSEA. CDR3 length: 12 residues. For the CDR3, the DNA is TGCAGCGTTCGGACAGGACTCTACGAGCAGTACTTC. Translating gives CSVRTGLYEQYF.

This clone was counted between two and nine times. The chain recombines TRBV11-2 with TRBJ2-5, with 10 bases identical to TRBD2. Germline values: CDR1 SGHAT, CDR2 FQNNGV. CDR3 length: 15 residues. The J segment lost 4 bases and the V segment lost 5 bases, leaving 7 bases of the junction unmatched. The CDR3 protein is CASSLQSGGGETQYF. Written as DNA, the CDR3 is TGTGCCAGCAGCCTGCAAAGCGGGGGGGGAGAGACCCAGTACTTC.

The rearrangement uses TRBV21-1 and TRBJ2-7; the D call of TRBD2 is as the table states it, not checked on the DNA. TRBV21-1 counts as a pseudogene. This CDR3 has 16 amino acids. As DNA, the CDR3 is TGTGCCAGCAGCGCCGCCCTGGTCGAGGGTTCCTTCGAGCAGTACTTC. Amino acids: CASSAALVEGSFEQYF.

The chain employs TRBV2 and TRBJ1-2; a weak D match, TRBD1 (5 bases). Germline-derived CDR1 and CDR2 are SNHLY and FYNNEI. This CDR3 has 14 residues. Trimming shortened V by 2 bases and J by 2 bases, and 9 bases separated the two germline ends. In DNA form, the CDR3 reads TGTGCCAGCAGTGAATTCGCAGGGAACTATGGCTACACCTTC. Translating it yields CASSEFAGNYGYTF.

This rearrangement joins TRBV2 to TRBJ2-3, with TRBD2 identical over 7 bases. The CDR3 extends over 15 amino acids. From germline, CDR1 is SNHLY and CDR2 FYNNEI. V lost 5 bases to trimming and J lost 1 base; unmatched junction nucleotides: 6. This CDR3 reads CASSSGGTRTDTQYF. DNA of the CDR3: TGTGCCAGCAGTTCCGGGGGGACCCGCACAGATACGCAGTATTTT.

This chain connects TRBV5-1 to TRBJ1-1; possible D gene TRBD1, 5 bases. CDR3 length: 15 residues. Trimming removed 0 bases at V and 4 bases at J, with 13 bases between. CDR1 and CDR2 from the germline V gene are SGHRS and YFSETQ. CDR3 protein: CASSLVGRGSTEAFF. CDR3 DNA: TGCGCCAGCAGCTTGGTCGGCCGGGGGTCCACTGAAGCTTTCTTT.

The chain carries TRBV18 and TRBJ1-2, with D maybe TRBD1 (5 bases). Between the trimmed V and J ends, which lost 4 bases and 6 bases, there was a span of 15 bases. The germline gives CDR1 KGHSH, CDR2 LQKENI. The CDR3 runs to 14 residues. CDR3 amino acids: CASSRQAGGNGYTF. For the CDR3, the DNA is TGTGCCAGCTCACGCCAGGCGGGGGGGAATGGCTACACCTTC.

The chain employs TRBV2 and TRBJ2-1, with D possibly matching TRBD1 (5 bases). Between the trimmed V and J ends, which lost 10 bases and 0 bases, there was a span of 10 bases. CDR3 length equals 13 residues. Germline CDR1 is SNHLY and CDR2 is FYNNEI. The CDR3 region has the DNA TGTGCCACCCAGGGAAGCTCCTACAATGAGCAGTTCTTC. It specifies CATQGSSYNEQFF.

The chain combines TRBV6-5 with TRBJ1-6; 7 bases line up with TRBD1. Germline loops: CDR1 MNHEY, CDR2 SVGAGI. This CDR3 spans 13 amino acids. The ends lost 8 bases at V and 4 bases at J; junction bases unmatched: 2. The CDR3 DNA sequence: TGTGCCAGCCTACAGGGGTATAATTCACCCCTCCACTTT. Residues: CASLQGYNSPLHF.

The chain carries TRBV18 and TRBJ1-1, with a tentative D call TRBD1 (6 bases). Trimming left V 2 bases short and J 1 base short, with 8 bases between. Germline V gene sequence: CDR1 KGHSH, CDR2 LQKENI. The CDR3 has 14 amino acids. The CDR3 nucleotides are TGTGCCAGCTCACCAAGGACAGCGAACACTGAAGCTTTCTTT. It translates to CASSPRTANTEAFF.

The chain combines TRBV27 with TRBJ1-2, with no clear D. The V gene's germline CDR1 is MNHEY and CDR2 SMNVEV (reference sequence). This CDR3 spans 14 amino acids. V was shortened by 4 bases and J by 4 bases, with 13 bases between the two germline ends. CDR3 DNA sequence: TGTGCCAGCAGTTCGCAGCACCGGGGCTATGGCTACACCTTC. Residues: CASSSQHRGYGYTF.

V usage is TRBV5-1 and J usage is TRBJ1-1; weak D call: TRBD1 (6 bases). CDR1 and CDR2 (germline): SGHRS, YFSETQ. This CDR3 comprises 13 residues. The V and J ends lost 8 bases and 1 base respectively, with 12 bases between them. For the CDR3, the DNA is TGCGCCAGTAGACAGGACAAGAACACTGAAGCTTTCTTT. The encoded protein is CASRQDKNTEAFF.

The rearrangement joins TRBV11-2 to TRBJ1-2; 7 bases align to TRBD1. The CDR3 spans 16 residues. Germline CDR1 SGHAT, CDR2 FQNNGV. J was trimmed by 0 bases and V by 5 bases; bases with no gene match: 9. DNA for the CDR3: TGTGCCAGCAGCAGGCGACAGGGACTGGCTAACTATGGCTACACCTTC. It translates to CASSRRQGLANYGYTF.

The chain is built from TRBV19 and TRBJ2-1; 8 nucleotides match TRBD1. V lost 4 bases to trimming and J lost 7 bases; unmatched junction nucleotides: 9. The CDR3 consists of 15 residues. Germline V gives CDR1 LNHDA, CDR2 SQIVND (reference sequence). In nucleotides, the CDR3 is TGTGCCAGTAGTACCACAGGACAGGGCAGGAATGAGCAGTTCTTC. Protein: CASSTTGQGRNEQFF.

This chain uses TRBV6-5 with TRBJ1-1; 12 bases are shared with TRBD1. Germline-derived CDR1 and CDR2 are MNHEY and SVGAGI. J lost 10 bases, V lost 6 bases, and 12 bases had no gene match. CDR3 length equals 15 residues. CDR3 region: CASRHPGQGAEAAFF. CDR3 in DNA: TGTGCCAGCAGACACCCGGGACAGGGGGCTGAAGCAGCTTTCTTT.

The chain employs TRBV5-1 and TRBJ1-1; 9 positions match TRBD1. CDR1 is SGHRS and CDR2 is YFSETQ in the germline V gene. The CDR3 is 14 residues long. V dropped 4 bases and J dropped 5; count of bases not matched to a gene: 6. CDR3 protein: CASSLGDRATEAFF. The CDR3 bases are TGCGCCAGCAGCCTGGGGGACAGGGCAACTGAAGCTTTCTTT.

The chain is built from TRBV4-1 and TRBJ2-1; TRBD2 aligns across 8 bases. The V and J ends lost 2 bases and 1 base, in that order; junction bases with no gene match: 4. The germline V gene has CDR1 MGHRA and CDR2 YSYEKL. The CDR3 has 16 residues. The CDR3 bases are TGCGCCAGCAGCCAACCGAGCGGGAGATCCTACAATGAGCAGTTCTTC. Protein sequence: CASSQPSGRSYNEQFF.

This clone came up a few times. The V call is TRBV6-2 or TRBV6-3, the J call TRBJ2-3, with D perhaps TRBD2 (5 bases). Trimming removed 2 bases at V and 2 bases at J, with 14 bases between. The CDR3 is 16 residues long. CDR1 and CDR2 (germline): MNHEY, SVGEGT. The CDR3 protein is CASSYERLLHTDTQYF. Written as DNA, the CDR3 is TGTGCCAGCAGTTACGAGCGGTTACTCCACACAGATACGCAGTATTTT.

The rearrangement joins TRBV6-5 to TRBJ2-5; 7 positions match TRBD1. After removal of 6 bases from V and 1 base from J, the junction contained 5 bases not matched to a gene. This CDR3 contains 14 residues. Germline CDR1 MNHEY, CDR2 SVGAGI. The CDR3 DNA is TGTGCCAGCAGCCAAGGGGGCAGCCAAGAGACCCAGTACTTC. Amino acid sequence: CASSQGGSQETQYF.

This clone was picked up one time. DNA of the CDR3: TGTGCCAGCCAAATGGGGGACAGAGGCACAGATACGCAGTATTTT. Translation: CASQMGDRGTDTQYF. The V call is TRBV2, the J call TRBJ2-3, with 7 bases aligning to TRBD1. Germline CDR1 and CDR2: SNHLY and FYNNEI. The CDR3 consists of 15 residues. With 8 bases clipped from V and 1 base from J, the junction kept 9 bases outside the gene matches.

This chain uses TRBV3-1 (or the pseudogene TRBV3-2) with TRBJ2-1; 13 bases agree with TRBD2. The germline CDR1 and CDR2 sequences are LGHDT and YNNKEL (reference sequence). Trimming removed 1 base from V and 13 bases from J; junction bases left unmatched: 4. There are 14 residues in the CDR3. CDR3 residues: CASSQGTSGGSQFF. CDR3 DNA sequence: TGTGCCAGCAGCCAAGGGACTAGCGGGGGAAGCCAGTTCTTC.

CDR3 loop: CASSLTRTSGGRDTQYF. CDR3 sequence (DNA): TGTGCCAGCAGCTTAACGAGGACTAGCGGGGGCAGGGATACGCAGTATTTT. The V gene is TRBV7-3, the J gene TRBJ2-3, with TRBD2 identical over 13 bases. Germline V gene sequence: CDR1 SGHTA, CDR2 FQGTGA. CDR3 length: 17 residues. V shed 0 bases, J shed 6 bases, and the junction held 6 bases outside the gene matches.